This T cell receptor (beta chain) comes out of a study of identical twins. The CDR3 runs to 14 residues. CDR1 SGHAT and CDR2 FQNNGV come from the germline V gene. V gave up 5 bases and J gave up 5 bases, with 13 bases separating them. The table lists this clonotype with many counts. Each CDR3 protein gets one entry after TCRdb re-called the 5' RACE reads with MiXCR. The sample holds approximately 220,000 distinct CDR3 sequences, 6.5% to 8.5% seen once. These data also featured in a second study, about yellow fever vaccine responses in identical twins.

The chain is built from TRBV11-2 and TRBJ2-1; D possibly matches TRBD1 or TRBD2 (5 bases each). This TCR derives from a young woman in good health. Material: memory (CD45RO+) T cells sorted from blood. The CDR3 is CASSVGRANNEQFF. Written as DNA, the CDR3 is TGTGCCAGCAGCGTGGGGCGGGCCAACAATGAGCAGTTCTTC.